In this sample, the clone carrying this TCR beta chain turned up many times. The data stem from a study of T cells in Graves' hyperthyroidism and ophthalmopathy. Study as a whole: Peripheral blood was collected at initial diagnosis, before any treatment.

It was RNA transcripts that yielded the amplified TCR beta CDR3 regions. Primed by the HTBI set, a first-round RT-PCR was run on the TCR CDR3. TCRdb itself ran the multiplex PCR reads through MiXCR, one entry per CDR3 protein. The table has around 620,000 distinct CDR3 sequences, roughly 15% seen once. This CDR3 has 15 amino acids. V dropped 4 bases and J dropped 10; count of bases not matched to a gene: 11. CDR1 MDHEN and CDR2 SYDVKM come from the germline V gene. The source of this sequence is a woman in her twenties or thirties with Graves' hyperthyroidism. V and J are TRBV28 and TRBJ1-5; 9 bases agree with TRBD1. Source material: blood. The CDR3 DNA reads TGTGCCAGCAGTTCCGCCGGGACAGGGAAAGATCCCCAGCATTTT. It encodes CASSSAGTGKDPQHF.